A single sample is the source of the 6 T cell receptor beta chains below, sequenced in a study of cytomegalovirus exposure and HLA in healthy donors. Vbeta (60) and Jbeta (13) primers were used in the PCR. Sequencing was performed with immunoSEQ multiplex PCR; in TCRdb, only in-frame clones are kept and a portion is missing. Among 55,000 to 65,000 clones listed, roughly 80% were seen once. The sample was PBMCs. The receptor set was obtained from a woman aged 40-49 years in good health and CMV-seropositive.

The V gene is TRBV15, the J gene TRBJ1-5; TRBD1 is a possible D gene (6 bases). The CDR3 runs to 16 residues. Deletions cut 3 bases from V and 2 bases from J, with 14 bases between. Per germline, CDR1 LNHNV and CDR2 YYDKDF (reference sequence). The CDR3 sequence: CATSSGGAGGNQPQHF. Here the CDR3 DNA reads TGTGCCACCAGCAGCGGGGGGGCTGGAGGCAATCAGCCCCAGCATTTT. Using reference TRBV15 and TRBJ1-5 for the parts outside the CDR3, the full variable domain is DAMVIQNPRYQVTQFGKPVTLSCSQTLNHNVMYWYQQKSSQAPKLLFHYYDKDFNNEADTPDNFQSRRPNTSFCFLDIRSPGLGDTAMYLCATSSGGAGGNQPQHFGDGTRLSIL.

This clone was observed a handful of times. Here the CDR3 DNA reads TGCGCCAGCAGCCAAGAGGGCCTCGGCCTCCACTTT. It yields the protein CASSQEGLGLHF. V is TRBV4-1 and J is TRBJ1-6; D ambiguous. From germline, CDR1 is MGHRA and CDR2 YSYEKL. The CDR3 has 12 amino acids. V lost 0 bases and J lost 15, with 9 bases in between.

This chain links TRBV25-1 with TRBJ2-1, with D possibly being TRBD1 (7 bases). Germline values: CDR1 MGHDK, CDR2 SYGVNS. The CDR3 is made up of 13 amino acids. V lost 7 bases and J lost 7, with 14 bases in between. The DNA of the CDR3 is TGTGCCAGCACCAGGGGGGCCGATAATGAGCAGTTCTTC. This gives the protein CASTRGADNEQFF.

This chain joins TRBV30 and TRBJ2-6, with 7 bases lining up with TRBD1. The CDR3 is 17 residues long. V shed 5 bases, J shed 0 bases, and the junction held 10 bases outside the gene matches. CDR1 and CDR2 (germline): GTSNPN, SVGIG (reference sequence). Here the CDR3 reads CAWGRGKMNSGANVLTF. In DNA, the CDR3 is TGTGCCTGGGGCAGGGGGAAAATGAACTCTGGGGCCAACGTCCTGACTTTC. Based on the CDR3 plus reference TRBV30 and TRBJ2-6, the full variable domain is SQTIHQWPATLVQPVGSPLSLECTVEGTSNPNLYWYRQAAGRGLQLLFYSVGIGQISSEVPQNLSASRPQDRQFILSSKKLLLSDSGFYLCAWGRGKMNSGANVLTFGAGSRLTVL.

The V gene is TRBV30, the J gene TRBJ2-7; TRBD1 matches 8 bases. The CDR3 runs 11 residues. Germline loops: CDR1 GTSNPN, CDR2 SVGIG (reference sequence). J gave up 3 bases and V 5 bases, and 0 bases lay outside the gene matches. The CDR3 is CAWGQGYEQYF. For the CDR3, the DNA is TGTGCCTGGGGACAGGGCTACGAGCAGTACTTC.

The genes are TRBV5-1 and TRBJ2-2; D is possibly TRBD1 (6 bases). The germline V and J ends were trimmed by 1 base and 1 base, with 8 bases remaining between them. This CDR3 region has 15 residues. From germline, CDR1 is SGHRS and CDR2 YFSETQ. CDR3 sequence: CASSLPRGNTGELFF. The CDR3 DNA is TGCGCCAGCAGCTTGCCCAGGGGGAACACCGGGGAGCTGTTTTTT.